These 19 T cell receptor beta chains were sequenced from one sample in a study of cytomegalovirus exposure and HLA in healthy donors. The PCR made use of 60 Vbeta and 13 Jbeta primers. Profiling relied on immunoSEQ multiplex PCR, and the TCRdb table lists in-frame clones only, not all of them. The sample holds fewer than 85,000 clones, 84% seen once. Input material: PBMCs. These receptors were taken from a man aged 70 or older in good health and CMV-seropositive.

The chain links TRBV28 to TRBJ2-3, with a possible D match to TRBD2 (6 bases). The V end was cut by 5 bases, the J end by 2 bases, with 11 bases between. Germline CDR1 MDHEN, CDR2 SYDVKM. This CDR3 contains 14 residues. CDR3 region: CASSPGDLTDTQYF. The CDR3 DNA sequence: TGTGCCAGCAGTCCGGGGGACCTCACAGATACGCAGTATTTT.

This clone appeared once. The V gene is TRBV29-1, the J gene TRBJ1-2; 7 bases align to TRBD1. The CDR3 has 15 amino acids. CDR1 and CDR2 (germline): SQVTM, ANQGSEA. Germline trimming cut 2 bases from V and 7 bases from J; bases unmatched to any gene: 13. The CDR3 bases are TGCAGCGTTGAAAACCCGACAGGGTCTCGTCGTGGCTACACCTTC. Translated: CSVENPTGSRRGYTF.

V usage is TRBV5-4 and J usage is TRBJ1-1; 8 bases match TRBD1. Germline V gene sequence: CDR1 SGHNT, CDR2 YYREEE (reference sequence). This CDR3 is 16 amino acids long. V lost 4 bases and J lost 6; bases outside the gene matches: 14. CDR3: CASSPGFRTGRPEAFF. The DNA for the CDR3 is TGTGCCAGCAGCCCTGGCTTCAGGACAGGGCGACCTGAAGCTTTCTTT.

The chain recombines TRBV7-9 with TRBJ2-1; the D gene is possibly TRBD2 (7 bases). CDR1 SEHNR and CDR2 FQNEAQ come from the germline V gene (reference sequence). The V gene lost 1 base and the J gene lost 10 bases, with 14 bases spanning the gap. CDR3 length equals 14 residues. The CDR3 DNA sequence: TGTGCCAGCAGCTTAGGGGGGGGGCTCAGGGAGCAGTTCTTC. Translation: CASSLGGGLREQFF. The full variable domain, its missing parts supplied by reference TRBV7-9 and TRBJ2-1, is DTGVSQNPRHKITKRGQNVTFRCDPISEHNRLYWYRQTLGQGPEFLTYFQNEAQLEKSRLLSDRFSAERPKGSFSTLEIQRTEQGDSAMYLCASSLGGGLREQFFGPGTRLTVL.

This chain joins TRBV18 and TRBJ2-3; 9 bases fit TRBD2. Losses at the gene ends were 2 bases for V and 2 bases for J; bases not matched to a gene: 2. The CDR3 spans 15 residues. Germline CDR1 reads KGHSH; CDR2 reads LQKENI. CDR3 DNA: TGTGCCAGCTCACCAGCGGGGGGGAACACAGATACGCAGTATTTT. Protein sequence: CASSPAGGNTDTQYF. Supplemented by reference TRBV18 and TRBJ2-3, the full variable domain reads NAGVMQNPRHLVRRRGQEARLRCSPMKGHSHVYWYRQLPEEGLKFMVYLQKENIIDESGMPKERFSAEFPKEGPSILRIQQVVRGDSAAYFCASSPAGGNTDTQYFGPGTRLTVL.

The rearrangement joins TRBV5-8 to TRBJ2-7, with TRBD2 matching 11 bases. Germline V gene lookup returns CDR1 SGHTS and CDR2 YDEGEE. The CDR3 contains 15 residues. The ends lost 2 bases at V and 3 bases at J; junction bases unmatched: 4. As DNA, the CDR3 is TGTGCCAGCAGCTTTAGCGGGAGGGCCGTCTACGAGCAGTACTTC. Amino acid sequence: CASSFSGRAVYEQYF.

The chain recombines TRBV11-2 with TRBJ2-5, with 14 nucleotides matching TRBD2. Germline V gene sequence: CDR1 SGHAT, CDR2 FQNNGV. CDR3 length: 16 amino acids. The trim removed 5 bases at V and 7 bases at J, leaving 9 bases unmatched. The CDR3 sequence is CASSPGTSGSSGTQYF. The CDR3, as DNA: TGTGCCAGCAGCCCAGGGACTAGCGGGAGTTCTGGGACCCAGTACTTC.

Regarding this clone: This sample also contains other DNA sequences that code for the same CDR3. The V call is TRBV5-1, the J call TRBJ1-1; the D is unclear. Trimming took off 4 bases at V and 0 bases at J, with 16 bases between the two ends. CDR1 is SGHRS, CDR2 YFSETQ, per germline. The CDR3 totals 16 residues. CDR3 DNA sequence: TGCGCCAGCAGCCTGTATGACGTGAGGGTGAACACTGAAGCTTTCTTT. It translates to CASSLYDVRVNTEAFF. Using reference TRBV5-1 and TRBJ1-1 for the parts outside the CDR3, the full variable domain is KAGVTQTPRYLIKTRGQQVTLSCSPISGHRSVSWYQQTPGQGLQFLFEYFSETQRNKGNFPGRFSGRQFSNSRSEMNVSTLELGDSALYLCASSLYDVRVNTEAFFGQGTRLTVV.

This clone was seen only a few times. This chain joins TRBV27 and TRBJ2-3; 16 nucleotides line up with TRBD2. Germline V CDR1 and CDR2: MNHEY, SMNVEV (reference sequence). This CDR3 comprises 21 residues. With 4 bases clipped from V and 0 bases from J, the junction kept 13 bases outside the gene matches. CDR3 bases: TGTGCCAGCAGTTCCTCTCCGGGACTAGCGGGAGGGGGGGTGAGCACAGATACGCAGTATTTT. Translation gives CASSSSPGLAGGGVSTDTQYF.

The rearrangement links TRBV7-2 to TRBJ1-5; D is undetermined. Trimming shortened V by 5 bases and J by 6 bases, and 11 bases separated the two germline ends. The CDR3 totals 13 residues. From germline, CDR1 is SGHTA and CDR2 FQGNSA. CDR3 protein: CASSELHSQPQHF. The CDR3 coding sequence is TGTGCCAGCAGCGAACTTCATTCTCAGCCCCAGCATTTT.

The gene calls are TRBV4-3 and TRBJ2-1; D is perhaps TRBD2 (5 bases). V lost 3 bases to trimming and J lost 7 bases, with 16 bases between them. CDR3 length equals 15 residues. Germline CDR1 LGHNA, CDR2 YSLEER. The CDR3 sequence is CASSQRELGPNEQFF. CDR3 nucleotide sequence: TGCGCCAGCAGCCAGAGGGAGCTTGGCCCTAATGAGCAGTTCTTC.

This clone was found once. J is TRBJ2-3 and V is TRBV5-1; TRBD1 might be the D (5 bases). Trimming stripped 0 bases from V and 8 bases from J, with 10 bases between. Germline V CDR1 and CDR2: SGHRS, YFSETQ. The CDR3 contains 13 residues. As DNA, the CDR3 is TGCGCCAGCAGCTTGGCGGAGCAGGGTACGCAGTATTTT. This gives the protein CASSLAEQGTQYF.

The CDR3 DNA is TGTGCCATCAGTGTTACTAGCGGTGAGACCCAGTACTTC. It is translated as CAISVTSGETQYF. The rearrangement uses TRBV10-3 and TRBJ2-5; 8 bases match TRBD2. The CDR3 covers 13 residues. V trimming: 4 bases; J trimming: 5 bases; junction bases outside the gene matches: 3. In germline, CDR1 is ENHRY, CDR2 SYGVKD.

The chain recombines TRBV28 with TRBJ2-7; the match to TRBD1 covers 8 bases. CDR1 is MDHEN, CDR2 SYDVKM, per germline. The CDR3 totals 15 residues. After removal of 1 base from V and 7 bases from J, the junction contained 9 bases not matched to a gene. The CDR3 bases are TGTGCCAGCAGTTTATTCGGGCAGGGGGCTCGGGAGCAGTACTTC. It specifies CASSLFGQGAREQYF.

V gene TRBV7-8 combines with J gene TRBJ2-1; 7 nucleotides align to TRBD1. V shed 4 bases, J shed 10 bases, and the junction held 16 bases outside the gene matches. CDR3 length: 16 amino acids. Per germline, CDR1 SGHVS and CDR2 FQNEAQ. The CDR3 bases are TGTGCCAGCAGCTCCTCGACAGGGACCGTTTTAAGGGAGCAGTTCTTC. It encodes CASSSSTGTVLREQFF. The full variable domain, with the rest looked up from reference TRBV7-8 and TRBJ2-1, is GAGVSQSPRYKVAKRGQDVALRCDPISGHVSLFWYQQALGQGPEFLTYFQNEAQLDKSGLPSDRFFAERPEGSVSTLKIQRTQQEDSAVYLCASSSSTGTVLREQFFGPGTRLTVL.

The chain is built from TRBV6-5 and TRBJ1-5; D gene ambiguous. This CDR3 has 14 residues. V shed 5 bases and J shed 7 bases, with 15 bases lying between them. Germline CDR1 MNHEY, CDR2 SVGAGI. The CDR3 DNA reads TGTGCCAGCAGTCCCCCGGGTTTCGAACAGCCCCAGCATTTT. This encodes CASSPPGFEQPQHF.

V is TRBV29-1 and J is TRBJ1-4; 10 bases are shared with TRBD1. Unmatched junction bases numbered 5, after V lost 6 bases and J lost 7 bases. From germline, CDR1 is SQVTM and CDR2 ANQGSEA. CDR3 size: 13 residues. CDR3 DNA sequence: TGCAGCGTCCGGACAGGGGGAGGTGAAAAACTGTTTTTT. It codes for CSVRTGGGEKLFF. Full variable domain (remainder filled in from reference TRBV29-1 and TRBJ1-4): SAVISQKPSRDICQRGTSLTIQCQVDSQVTMMFWYRQQPGQSLTLIATANQGSEATYESGFVIDKFPISRPNLTFSTLTVSNMSPEDSSIYLCSVRTGGGEKLFFGSGTQLSVL.

The chain couples TRBV5-1 to TRBJ2-6; D unclear. The CDR3 extends over 15 amino acids. Trimming pared 3 bases from V and 3 bases from J, leaving 10 bases between. Germline assignment: CDR1 SGHRS and CDR2 YFSETQ. Here the CDR3 reads CASSSLVGGANVLTF. Here the CDR3 DNA reads TGCGCCAGCAGCTCATTGGTCGGTGGGGCCAACGTCCTGACTTTC.

The gene calls are TRBV7-2 and TRBJ2-4; 9 bases align to TRBD2. There are 16 residues in the CDR3. Germline assignment: CDR1 SGHTA and CDR2 FQGNSA. The J segment lost 9 bases and the V segment lost 1 base, leaving 10 bases of the junction unmatched. DNA for the CDR3: TGTGCCAGCAGCTTAGAGAGCGGGAGGATCGAGGGCATTCAGTACTTC. Residues: CASSLESGRIEGIQYF.